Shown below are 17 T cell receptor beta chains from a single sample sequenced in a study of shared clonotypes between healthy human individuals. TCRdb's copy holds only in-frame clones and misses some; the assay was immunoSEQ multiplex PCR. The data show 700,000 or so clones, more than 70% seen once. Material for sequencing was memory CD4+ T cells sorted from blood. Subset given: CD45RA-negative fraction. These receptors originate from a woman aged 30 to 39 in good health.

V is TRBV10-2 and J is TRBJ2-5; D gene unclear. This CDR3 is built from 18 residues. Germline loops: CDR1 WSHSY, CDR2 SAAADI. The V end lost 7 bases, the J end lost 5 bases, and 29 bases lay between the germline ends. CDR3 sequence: CASKGNPGRTVGSETQYF. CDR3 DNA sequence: TGCGCCAGCAAGGGCAACCCGGGTCGGACCGTCGGGTCGGAGACCCAGTACTTC.

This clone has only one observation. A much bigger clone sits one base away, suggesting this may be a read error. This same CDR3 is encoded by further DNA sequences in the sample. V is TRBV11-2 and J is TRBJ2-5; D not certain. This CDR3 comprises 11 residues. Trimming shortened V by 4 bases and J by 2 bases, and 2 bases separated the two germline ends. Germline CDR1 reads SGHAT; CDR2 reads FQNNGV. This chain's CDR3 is CASSSQETQYF. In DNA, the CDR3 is TGTGCCAGCAGCTCTCAAGAGACCCAGTACTTC.

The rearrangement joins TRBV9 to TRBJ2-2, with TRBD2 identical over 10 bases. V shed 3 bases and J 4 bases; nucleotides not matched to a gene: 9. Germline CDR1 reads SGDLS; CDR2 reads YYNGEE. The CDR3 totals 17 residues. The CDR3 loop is CASSATLAGAGTGELFF. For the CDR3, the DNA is TGTGCCAGCAGCGCTACCCTAGCGGGAGCGGGCACCGGGGAGCTGTTTTTT.

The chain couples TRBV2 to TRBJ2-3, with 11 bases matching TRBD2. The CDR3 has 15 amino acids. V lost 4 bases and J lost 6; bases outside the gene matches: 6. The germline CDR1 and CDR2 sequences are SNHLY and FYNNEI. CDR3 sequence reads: CASSVLAGGVDTQYF. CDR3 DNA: TGTGCCAGCAGTGTTTTAGCGGGAGGGGTTGATACGCAGTATTTT. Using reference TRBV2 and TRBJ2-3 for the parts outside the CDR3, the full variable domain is EPEVTQTPSHQVTQMGQEVILRCVPISNHLYFYWYRQILGQKVEFLVSFYNNEISEKSEIFDDQFSVERPDGSNFTLKIRSTKLEDSAMYFCASSVLAGGVDTQYFGPGTRLTVL.

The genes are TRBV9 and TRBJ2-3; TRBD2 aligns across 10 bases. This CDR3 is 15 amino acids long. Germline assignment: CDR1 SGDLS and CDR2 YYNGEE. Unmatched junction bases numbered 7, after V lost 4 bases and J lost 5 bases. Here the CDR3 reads CASSPGLAGGDTQYF. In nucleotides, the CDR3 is TGTGCCAGCAGCCCCGGATTAGCGGGGGGAGATACGCAGTATTTT.

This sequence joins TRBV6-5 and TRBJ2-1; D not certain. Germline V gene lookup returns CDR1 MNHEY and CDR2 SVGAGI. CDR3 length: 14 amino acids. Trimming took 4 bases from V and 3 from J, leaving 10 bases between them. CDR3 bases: TGTGCCAGCAGTTCCTCCAGCCGCTACAATGAGCAGTTCTTC. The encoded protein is CASSSSSRYNEQFF.

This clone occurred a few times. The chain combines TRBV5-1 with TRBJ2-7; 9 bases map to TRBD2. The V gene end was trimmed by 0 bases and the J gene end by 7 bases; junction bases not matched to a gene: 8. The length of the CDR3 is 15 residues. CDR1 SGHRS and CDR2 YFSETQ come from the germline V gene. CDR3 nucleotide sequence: TGCGCCAGCAGCTTGGCCGATGCGGGAGGGCGTGAGCAGTACTTC. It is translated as CASSLADAGGREQYF.

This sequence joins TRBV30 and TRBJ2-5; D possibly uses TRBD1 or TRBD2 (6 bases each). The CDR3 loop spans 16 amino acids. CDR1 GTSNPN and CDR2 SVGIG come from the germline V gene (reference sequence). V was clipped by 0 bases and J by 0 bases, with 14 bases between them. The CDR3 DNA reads TGTGCCTGGAGTGTCACAGGGACTGGGAACCAAGAGACCCAGTACTTC. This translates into CAWSVTGTGNQETQYF.

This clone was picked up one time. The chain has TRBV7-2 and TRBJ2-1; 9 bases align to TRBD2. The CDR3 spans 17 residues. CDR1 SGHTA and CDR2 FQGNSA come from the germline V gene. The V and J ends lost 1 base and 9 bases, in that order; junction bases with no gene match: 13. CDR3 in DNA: TGTGCCAGCAGCTTAGGGTGGGGTAGCGGGAGTAAGGGTGAGCAGTTCTTC. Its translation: CASSLGWGSGSKGEQFF.

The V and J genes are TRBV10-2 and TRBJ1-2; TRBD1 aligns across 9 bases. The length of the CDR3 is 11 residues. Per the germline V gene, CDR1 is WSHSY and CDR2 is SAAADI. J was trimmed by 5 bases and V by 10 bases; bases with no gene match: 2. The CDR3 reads CATGTGYGYTF. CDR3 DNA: TGCGCCACCGGGACAGGGTATGGCTACACCTTC.

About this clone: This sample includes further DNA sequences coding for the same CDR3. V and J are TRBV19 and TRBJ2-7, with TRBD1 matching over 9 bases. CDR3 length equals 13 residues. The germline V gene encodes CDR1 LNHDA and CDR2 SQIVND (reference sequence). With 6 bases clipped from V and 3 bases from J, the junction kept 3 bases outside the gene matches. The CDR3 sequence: CASSKDRGYEQYF. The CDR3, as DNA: TGTGCCAGTAGCAAGGACAGGGGCTACGAGCAGTACTTC.

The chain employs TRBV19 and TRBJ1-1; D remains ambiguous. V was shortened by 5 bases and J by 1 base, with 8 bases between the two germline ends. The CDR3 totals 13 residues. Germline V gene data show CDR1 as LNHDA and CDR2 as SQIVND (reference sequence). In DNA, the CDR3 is TGTGCCAGTAGTTTAAGACAGAACACTGAAGCTTTCTTT. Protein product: CASSLRQNTEAFF.

CDR3 region: CASSLGTGYRTNEKLFF. CDR3 DNA sequence: TGTGCCAGCAGTTTGGGGACAGGATATAGAACTAATGAAAAACTGTTTTTT. The chain recombines TRBV28 with TRBJ1-4; 8 bases fit TRBD1. The ends lost 3 bases at V and 1 base at J; junction bases unmatched: 7. Germline assignment: CDR1 MDHEN and CDR2 SYDVKM. CDR3 length: 17 residues.

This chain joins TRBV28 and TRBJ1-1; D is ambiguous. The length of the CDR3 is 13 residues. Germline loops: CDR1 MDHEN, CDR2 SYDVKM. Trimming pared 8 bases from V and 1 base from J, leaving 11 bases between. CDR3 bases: TGTGCCAGCCAATCGGCGGGGAACACTGAAGCTTTCTTT. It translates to CASQSAGNTEAFF.

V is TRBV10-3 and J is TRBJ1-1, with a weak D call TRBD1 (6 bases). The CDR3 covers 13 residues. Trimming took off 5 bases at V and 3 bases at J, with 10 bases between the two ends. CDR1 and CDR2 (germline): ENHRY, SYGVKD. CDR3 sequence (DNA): TGTGCCATCAGTCCCCAGGGGCACACTGAAGCTTTCTTT. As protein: CAISPQGHTEAFF.

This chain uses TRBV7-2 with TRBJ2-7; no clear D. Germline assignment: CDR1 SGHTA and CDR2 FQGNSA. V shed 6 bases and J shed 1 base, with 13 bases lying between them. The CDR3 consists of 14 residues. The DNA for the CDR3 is TGTGCCAGCAGGAAAACTCAGTTTTCCTACGAGCAGTACTTC. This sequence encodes CASRKTQFSYEQYF. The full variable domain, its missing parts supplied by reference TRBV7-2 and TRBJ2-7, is GAGVSQSPSNKVTEKGKDVELRCDPISGHTALYWYRQSLGQGLEFLIYFQGNSAPDKSGLPSDRFSAERTGGSVSTLTIQRTQQEDSAVYLCASRKTQFSYEQYFGPGTRLTVT.

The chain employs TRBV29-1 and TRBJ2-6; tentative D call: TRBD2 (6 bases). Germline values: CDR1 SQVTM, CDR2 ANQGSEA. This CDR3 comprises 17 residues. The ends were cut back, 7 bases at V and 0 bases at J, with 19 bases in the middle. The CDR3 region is CSADGGRLSSGANVLTF. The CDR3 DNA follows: TGCAGCGCTGACGGGGGAAGATTAAGCTCTGGGGCCAACGTCCTGACTTTC.